The 12 T cell receptor beta chains reported below all come from one sample, sequenced in a study of blood T cells in healthy people across ages. Using a J-beta primer mix together with a sample-barcoded 5' primer, a second PCR was run for roughly 7 to 11 cycles. TCRdb reanalysed the 5' RACE reads using MiXCR and keeps one entry per CDR3 protein. Of 800,000 to 1,000,000 distinct CDR3 sequences in the sample, approximately 49% are singletons; the top ten hold about an eighth. Sequencing was done on a sample of blood. These TCRs come from a man aged 25 to 40 in good health.

This clonotype has a handful of counts. V usage is TRBV6-1 and J usage is TRBJ2-5, with 7 nucleotides matching TRBD2. V dropped 9 bases and J dropped 0; count of bases not matched to a gene: 7. This CDR3 has 14 residues. CDR1 MNHNS and CDR2 SASEGT come from the germline V gene. In nucleotides, the CDR3 is TGTGCCAGTCCGGGACTAACGTACCAAGAGACCCAGTACTTC. It encodes CASPGLTYQETQYF.

The J gene is TRBJ1-5, the V gene TRBV20-1; TRBD1 matches at 7 bases. CDR1 DFQATT and CDR2 SNEGSKA come from the germline V gene (reference sequence). The CDR3 sequence is 15 residues long. The J segment lost 0 bases and the V segment lost 5 bases, leaving 7 bases of the junction unmatched. CDR3 DNA: TGCAGTGCTTTGACAGGGATCGGTAGCAATCAGCCCCAGCATTTT. Translation gives CSALTGIGSNQPQHF.

The chain is built from TRBV6-5 and TRBJ2-1, with a tentative D call TRBD2 (5 bases). This CDR3 has 13 amino acids. Trimming left V 8 bases short and J 0 bases short, with 8 bases between. Per germline, CDR1 MNHEY and CDR2 SVGAGI. In DNA, the CDR3 is TGTGCCAGCCGTAGCGCCTCCTACAATGAGCAGTTCTTC. It codes for CASRSASYNEQFF.

The V gene is TRBV3-1, the J gene TRBJ2-4; D is perhaps TRBD1 or TRBD2 (5 bases each). The CDR3 extends over 15 amino acids. CDR1 and CDR2 from the germline V gene are LGHDT and YNNKEL (reference sequence). Trimming took 2 bases from V and 7 from J, leaving 15 bases between them. CDR3 sequence: CASSQWSAGSNIQYF. In DNA, the CDR3 is TGTGCCAGCAGCCAATGGTCCGCAGGGAGTAACATTCAGTACTTC.

Only a few counts were recorded for this clonotype. This sequence joins TRBV28 and TRBJ2-7; D remains unclear. Looked up from germline, CDR1 is MDHEN and CDR2 is SYDVKM. Between the trimmed V and J ends, which lost 2 bases and 0 bases, there was a span of 11 bases. The CDR3 is made up of 15 amino acids. CDR3 coding DNA: TGTGCCAGCAGTTTACGTGGAGATACCTCCTACGAGCAGTACTTC. It codes for CASSLRGDTSYEQYF.

The chain employs TRBV7-2 and TRBJ2-4, with D possibly matching TRBD1 (5 bases). The J call could be wrong; TRBJ2-7 is a better fit for the DNA end. This CDR3 is built from 14 residues. The germline V gene has CDR1 SGHTA and CDR2 FQGNSA. The CDR3 sequence: CASSLNRRSYEQYF. In nucleotides, the CDR3 is TGTGCCAGCAGCTTAAACAGGAGAAGCTACGAGCAGTACTTC.

This chain uses TRBV5-1 with TRBJ2-6; D is possibly TRBD1 (5 bases). Trimming pared 5 bases from V and 0 bases from J, leaving 18 bases between. Germline V gene sequence: CDR1 SGHRS, CDR2 YFSETQ. The CDR3 contains 18 residues. CDR3 nucleotides: TGCGCCAGCAGAGGAACAGTGACAGACTTCTCTGGGGCCAACGTCCTGACTTTC. This translates into CASRGTVTDFSGANVLTF.

This clonotype turned up a few times. J is TRBJ1-4 and V is TRBV12-3 or TRBV12-4; TRBD1 might be the D (6 bases). The CDR3 is 15 amino acids. V was trimmed by 5 bases and J by 1 base, leaving 11 bases between them. CDR3 in DNA: TGTGCCAGCAGTAGACCAGGGGTAACTAATGAAAAACTGTTTTTT. It is translated as CASSRPGVTNEKLFF.

The chain links TRBV6-5 to TRBJ1-2, with unresolved D. V was pared by 0 bases and J by 4 bases, with 15 bases between. CDR1 and CDR2 (germline): MNHEY, SVGAGI. The CDR3 loop spans 16 amino acids. This CDR3 is CASSYSALPISYGYTF. In DNA, the CDR3 is TGTGCCAGCAGTTACTCGGCCCTCCCTATTTCCTATGGCTACACCTTC.

The chain joins TRBV6-6 to TRBJ2-7, with TRBD2 as a possible D gene (5 bases). Trimming shortened V by 0 bases and J by 0 bases, and 15 bases separated the two germline ends. Germline CDR1 MNHNY, CDR2 SVGAGI (reference sequence). The CDR3 sequence is 17 residues long. The CDR3 protein is CASSYSHTEGSSYEQYF. The CDR3 DNA reads TGTGCCAGCAGTTACTCTCATACAGAGGGCTCCTCCTACGAGCAGTACTTC.

The chain recombines TRBV7-8 with TRBJ2-3; D possibly corresponds to TRBD2 (5 bases). The germline V gene encodes CDR1 SGHVS and CDR2 FQNEAQ. The V end was cut by 2 bases, the J end by 0 bases, with 12 bases between. CDR3 length equals 16 residues. The CDR3 nucleotides read TGTGCCAGCAGCTTAACGGGCGGGCTAAGCACAGATACGCAGTATTTT. Residues: CASSLTGGLSTDTQYF.

The sample holds a few counts of this clonotype. CDR3 nucleotides: TGTGCCAGCAGCTTATCCTTCGGCGGGGAGTTCACAGATACGCAGTATTTT. Its protein is CASSLSFGGEFTDTQYF. The chain uses TRBV11-3 and TRBJ2-3, with D possibly matching TRBD2 (6 bases). The CDR3 length is 17 residues. V was pared by 2 bases and J by 2 bases, with 17 bases between. In germline, CDR1 is SGHNT, CDR2 YENEEA. The full variable domain, rest sourced from reference TRBV11-3 and TRBJ2-3, is EAGVVQSPRYKIIEKKQPVAFWCNPISGHNTLYWYLQNLGQGPELLIRYENEEAVDDSQLPKDRFSAERLKGVDSTLKIQPAELGDSAVYLCASSLSFGGEFTDTQYFGPGTRLTVL.